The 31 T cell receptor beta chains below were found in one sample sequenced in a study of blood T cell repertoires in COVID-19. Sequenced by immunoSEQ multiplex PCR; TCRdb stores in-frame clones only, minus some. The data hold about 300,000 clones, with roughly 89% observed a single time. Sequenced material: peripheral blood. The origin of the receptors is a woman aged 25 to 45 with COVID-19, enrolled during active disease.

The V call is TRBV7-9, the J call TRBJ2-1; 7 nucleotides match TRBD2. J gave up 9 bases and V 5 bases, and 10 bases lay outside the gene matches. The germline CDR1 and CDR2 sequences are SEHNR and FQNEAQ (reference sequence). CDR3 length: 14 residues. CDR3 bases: TGTGCCAGCAGCCCCCGTGGGGGGGGGATTGAGCAGTTCTTC. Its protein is CASSPRGGGIEQFF.

The CDR3 reads CASSLGLGGNEQFF. CDR3 DNA sequence: TGTGCCAGCAGCTTAGGGTTGGGAGGCAATGAGCAGTTCTTC. This chain joins TRBV7-2 and TRBJ2-1; a possible D gene is TRBD2 (6 bases). V shed 1 base and J shed 6 bases, with 10 bases lying between them. CDR1 and CDR2 (germline): SGHTA, FQGNSA. The CDR3 consists of 14 residues.

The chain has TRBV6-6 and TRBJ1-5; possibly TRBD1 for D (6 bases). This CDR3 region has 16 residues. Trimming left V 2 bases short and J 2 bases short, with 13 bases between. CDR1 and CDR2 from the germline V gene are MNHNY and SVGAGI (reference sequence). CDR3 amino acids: CASSYGQGNGNQPQHF. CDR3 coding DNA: TGTGCCAGCAGTTACGGCCAGGGGAACGGCAATCAGCCCCAGCATTTT.

CDR3 amino acids: CASSGLAVSYNEQFF. The CDR3 bases are TGTGCCAGCAGTGGTCTAGCGGTATCCTACAATGAGCAGTTCTTC. This chain connects TRBV2 to TRBJ2-1; 7 nucleotides agree with TRBD2. This CDR3 spans 15 amino acids. Germline CDR1 is SNHLY and CDR2 is FYNNEI. The V and J ends lost 4 bases and 1 base, in that order; junction bases with no gene match: 4.

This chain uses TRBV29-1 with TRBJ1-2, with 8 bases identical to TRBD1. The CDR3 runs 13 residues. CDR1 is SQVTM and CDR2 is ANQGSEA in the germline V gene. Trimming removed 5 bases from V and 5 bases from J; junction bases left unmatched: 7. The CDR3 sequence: CSVFEGQAYGYTF. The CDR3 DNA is TGCAGCGTTTTTGAGGGACAGGCGTATGGCTACACCTTC.

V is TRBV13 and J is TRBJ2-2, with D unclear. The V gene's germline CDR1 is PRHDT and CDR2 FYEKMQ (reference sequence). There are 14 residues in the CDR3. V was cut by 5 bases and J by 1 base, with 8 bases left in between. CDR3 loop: CASSTGLNTGELFF. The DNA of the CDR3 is TGTGCCAGCAGCACTGGTTTGAACACCGGGGAGCTGTTTTTT. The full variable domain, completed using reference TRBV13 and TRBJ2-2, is AAGVIQSPRHLIKEKRETATLKCYPIPRHDTVYWYQQGPGQDPQFLISFYEKMQSDKGSIPDRFSAQQFSDYHSELNMSSLELGDSALYFCASSTGLNTGELFFGEGSRLTVL.

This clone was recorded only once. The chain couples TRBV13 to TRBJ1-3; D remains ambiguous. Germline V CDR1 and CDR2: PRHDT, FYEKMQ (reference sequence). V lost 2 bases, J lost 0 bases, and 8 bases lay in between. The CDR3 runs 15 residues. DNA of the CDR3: TGTGCCAGCAGCTTACACGGTGGCTCTGGAAACACCATATATTTT. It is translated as CASSLHGGSGNTIYF.

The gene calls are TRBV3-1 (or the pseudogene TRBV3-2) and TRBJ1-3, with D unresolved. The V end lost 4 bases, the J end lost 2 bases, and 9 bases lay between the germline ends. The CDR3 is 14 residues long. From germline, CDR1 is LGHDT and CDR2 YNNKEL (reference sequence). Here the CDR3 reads CASSPFYAGNTIYF. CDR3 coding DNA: TGTGCCAGCAGCCCTTTCTACGCTGGAAACACCATATATTTT.

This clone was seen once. CDR3 coding DNA: TGTGCCAGCAGTTCGGGACAGGGAAATGGCTACACCTTC. It encodes CASSSGQGNGYTF. The chain recombines TRBV12-3 or TRBV12-4 with TRBJ1-2; TRBD1 matches at 9 bases. The CDR3 contains 13 residues. J was trimmed by 6 bases and V by 4 bases; bases with no gene match: 3.

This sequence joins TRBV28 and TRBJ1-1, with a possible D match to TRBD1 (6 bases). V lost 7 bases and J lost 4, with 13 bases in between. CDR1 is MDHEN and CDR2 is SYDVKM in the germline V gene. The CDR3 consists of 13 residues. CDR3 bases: TGTGCCAGCACTACAGGGTTGGGCACTGAAGCTTTCTTT. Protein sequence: CASTTGLGTEAFF.

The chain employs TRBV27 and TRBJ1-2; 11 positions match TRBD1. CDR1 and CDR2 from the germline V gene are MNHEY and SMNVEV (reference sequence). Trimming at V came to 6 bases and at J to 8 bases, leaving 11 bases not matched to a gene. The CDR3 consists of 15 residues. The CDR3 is CASRTRTGGAWGYTF. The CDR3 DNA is TGTGCCAGCAGGACGAGGACAGGGGGCGCGTGGGGCTACACCTTC.

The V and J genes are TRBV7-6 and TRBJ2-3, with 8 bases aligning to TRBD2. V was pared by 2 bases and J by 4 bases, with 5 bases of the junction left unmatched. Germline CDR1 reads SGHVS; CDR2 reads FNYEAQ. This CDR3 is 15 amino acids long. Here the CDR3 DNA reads TGTGCCAGCAGCTTAACGGCGGGGGGCCCAGATACGCAGTATTTT. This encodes CASSLTAGGPDTQYF.

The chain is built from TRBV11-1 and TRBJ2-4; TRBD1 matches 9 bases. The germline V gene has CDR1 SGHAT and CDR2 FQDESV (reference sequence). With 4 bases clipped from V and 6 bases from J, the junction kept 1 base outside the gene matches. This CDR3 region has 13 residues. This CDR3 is CASSSGQGNIQYF. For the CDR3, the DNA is TGTGCCAGCAGCTCGGGACAGGGAAACATTCAGTACTTC.

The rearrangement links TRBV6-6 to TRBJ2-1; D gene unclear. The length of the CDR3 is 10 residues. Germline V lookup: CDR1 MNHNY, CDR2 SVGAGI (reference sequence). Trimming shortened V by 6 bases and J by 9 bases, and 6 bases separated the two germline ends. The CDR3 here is CASRAGEQFF. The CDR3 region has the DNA TGTGCCAGCAGAGCCGGTGAGCAGTTCTTC.

CDR3 sequence: CAWIPTGAAGELFF. The CDR3 nucleotides read TGTGCCTGGATCCCGACAGGGGCGGCCGGGGAGCTGTTTTTT. The rearrangement joins TRBV30 to TRBJ2-2, with 8 bases lining up with TRBD1. Germline V lookup: CDR1 GTSNPN, CDR2 SVGIG (reference sequence). This CDR3 comprises 14 residues. V trimming: 4 bases; J trimming: 6 bases; junction bases outside the gene matches: 7.

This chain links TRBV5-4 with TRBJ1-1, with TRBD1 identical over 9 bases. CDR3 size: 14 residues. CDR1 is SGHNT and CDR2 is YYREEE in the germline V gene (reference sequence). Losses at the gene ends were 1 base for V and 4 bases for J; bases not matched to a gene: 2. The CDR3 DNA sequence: TGTGCCAGCAGCTTGACAGGGGGCCTCACTGAAGCTTTCTTT. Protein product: CASSLTGGLTEAFF.

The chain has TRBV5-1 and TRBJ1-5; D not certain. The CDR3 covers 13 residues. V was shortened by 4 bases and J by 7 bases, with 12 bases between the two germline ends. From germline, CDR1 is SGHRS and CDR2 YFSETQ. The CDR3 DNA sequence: TGCGCCAGCAGCGCGGGCCCTGGGCAGCCCCAGCATTTT. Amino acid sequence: CASSAGPGQPQHF. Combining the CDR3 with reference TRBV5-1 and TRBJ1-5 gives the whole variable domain KAGVTQTPRYLIKTRGQQVTLSCSPISGHRSVSWYQQTPGQGLQFLFEYFSETQRNKGNFPGRFSGRQFSNSRSEMNVSTLELGDSALYLCASSAGPGQPQHFGDGTRLSIL.

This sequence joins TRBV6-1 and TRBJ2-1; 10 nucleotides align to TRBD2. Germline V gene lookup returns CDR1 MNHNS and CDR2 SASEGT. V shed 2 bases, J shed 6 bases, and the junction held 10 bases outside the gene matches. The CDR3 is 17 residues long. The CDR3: CASSELAGATGVNEQFF. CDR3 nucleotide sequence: TGTGCCAGCAGTGAACTAGCGGGGGCCACGGGTGTCAATGAGCAGTTCTTC.

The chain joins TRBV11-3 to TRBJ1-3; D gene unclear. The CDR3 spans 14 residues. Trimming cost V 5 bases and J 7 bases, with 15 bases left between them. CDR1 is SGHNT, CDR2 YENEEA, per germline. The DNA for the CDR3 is TGTGCCAGCAGCGCTTACACACATTCCAACACCATATATTTT. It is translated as CASSAYTHSNTIYF.

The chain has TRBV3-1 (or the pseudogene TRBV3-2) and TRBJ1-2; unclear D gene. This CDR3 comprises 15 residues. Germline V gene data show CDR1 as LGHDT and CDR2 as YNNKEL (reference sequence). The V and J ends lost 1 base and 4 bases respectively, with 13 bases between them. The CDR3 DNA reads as TGTGCCAGCAGCCAAGGGGCCCGAACAGTCTATGGCTACACCTTC. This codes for CASSQGARTVYGYTF.

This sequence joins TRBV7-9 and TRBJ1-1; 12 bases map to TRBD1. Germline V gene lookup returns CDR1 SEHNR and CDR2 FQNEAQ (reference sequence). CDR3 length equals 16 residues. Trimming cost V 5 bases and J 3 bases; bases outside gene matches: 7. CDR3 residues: CASSGGQGAVHTEAFF. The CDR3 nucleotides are TGTGCCAGCAGCGGGGGACAGGGGGCTGTTCACACTGAAGCTTTCTTT.

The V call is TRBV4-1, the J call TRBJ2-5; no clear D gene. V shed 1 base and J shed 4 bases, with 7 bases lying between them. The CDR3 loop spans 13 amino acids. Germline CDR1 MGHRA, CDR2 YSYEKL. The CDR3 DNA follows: TGCGCCAGCAGCCAAGTTCTAGGAGAGACCCAGTACTTC. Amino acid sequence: CASSQVLGETQYF.

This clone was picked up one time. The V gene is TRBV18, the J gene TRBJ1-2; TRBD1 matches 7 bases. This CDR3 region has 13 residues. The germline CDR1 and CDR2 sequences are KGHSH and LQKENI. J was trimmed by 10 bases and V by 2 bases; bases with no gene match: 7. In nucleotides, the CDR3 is TGTGCCAGCTCACCAAACAGGGGCGCGAACTACACCTTC. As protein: CASSPNRGANYTF.

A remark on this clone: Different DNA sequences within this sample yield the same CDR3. CDR3 protein: CASSPGRGGSNTGELFF. CDR3 DNA sequence: TGCGCCAGCAGCCCCGGGCGGGGGGGGTCGAACACCGGGGAGCTGTTTTTT. The chain links TRBV5-1 to TRBJ2-2; 9 nucleotides agree with TRBD2. Trimming cost V 4 bases and J 0 bases; bases outside gene matches: 7. The CDR3 spans 17 residues. Germline V gene data show CDR1 as SGHRS and CDR2 as YFSETQ.

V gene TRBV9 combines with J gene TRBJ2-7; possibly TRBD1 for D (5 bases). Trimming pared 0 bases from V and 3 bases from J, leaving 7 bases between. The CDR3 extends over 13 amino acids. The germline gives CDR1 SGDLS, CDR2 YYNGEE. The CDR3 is CASSVEGNYEQYF. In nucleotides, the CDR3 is TGTGCCAGCAGCGTAGAGGGGAACTACGAGCAGTACTTC.

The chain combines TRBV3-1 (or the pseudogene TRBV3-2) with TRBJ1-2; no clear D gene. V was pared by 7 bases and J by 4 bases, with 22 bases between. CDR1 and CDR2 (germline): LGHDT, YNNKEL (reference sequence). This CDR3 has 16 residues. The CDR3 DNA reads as TGTGCCAGCACTCCTAGGCCTTCCGCCCCACCCTATGGCTACACCTTC. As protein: CASTPRPSAPPYGYTF.

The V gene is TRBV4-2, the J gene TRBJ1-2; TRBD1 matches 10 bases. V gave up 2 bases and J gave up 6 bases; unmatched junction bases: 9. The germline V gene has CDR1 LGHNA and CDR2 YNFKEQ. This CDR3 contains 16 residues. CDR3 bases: TGTGCCAGCAGCCAAAACACCGGGACAGGGGTCGATGGCTACACCTTC. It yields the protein CASSQNTGTGVDGYTF.

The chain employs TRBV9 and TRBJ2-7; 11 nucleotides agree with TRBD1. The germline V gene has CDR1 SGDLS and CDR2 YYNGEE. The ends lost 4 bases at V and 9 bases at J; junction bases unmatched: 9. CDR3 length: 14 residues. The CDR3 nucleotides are TGTGCCAGCAGCCCCGGACAGGGGGCCCCGGGGCAGTACTTC. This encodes CASSPGQGAPGQYF. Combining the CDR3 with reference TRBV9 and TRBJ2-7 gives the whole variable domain DSGVTQTPKHLITATGQRVTLRCSPRSGDLSVYWYQQSLDQGLQFLIQYYNGEERAKGNILERFSAQQFPDLHSELNLSSLELGDSALYFCASSPGQGAPGQYFGPGTRLTVT.

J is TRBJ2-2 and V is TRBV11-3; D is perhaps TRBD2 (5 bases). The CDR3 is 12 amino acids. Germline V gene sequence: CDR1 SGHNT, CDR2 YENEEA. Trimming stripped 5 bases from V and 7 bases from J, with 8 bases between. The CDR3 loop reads CASSPRGGELFF. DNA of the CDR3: TGTGCCAGCAGCCCTCGGGGCGGGGAGCTGTTTTTT.

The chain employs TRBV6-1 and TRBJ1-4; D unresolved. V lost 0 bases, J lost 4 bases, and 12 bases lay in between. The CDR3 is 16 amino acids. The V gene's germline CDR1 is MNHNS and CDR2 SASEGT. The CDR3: CASSEALAGFNEKLFF. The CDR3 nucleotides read TGTGCCAGCAGTGAAGCGTTGGCGGGGTTTAATGAAAAACTGTTTTTT.

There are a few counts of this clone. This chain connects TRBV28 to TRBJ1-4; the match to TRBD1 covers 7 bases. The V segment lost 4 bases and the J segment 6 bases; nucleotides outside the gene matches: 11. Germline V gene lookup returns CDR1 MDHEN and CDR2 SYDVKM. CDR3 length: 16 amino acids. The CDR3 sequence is CASSSIQGQKYEKLFF. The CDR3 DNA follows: TGTGCCAGCAGTTCCATCCAGGGACAGAAATATGAAAAACTGTTTTTT.